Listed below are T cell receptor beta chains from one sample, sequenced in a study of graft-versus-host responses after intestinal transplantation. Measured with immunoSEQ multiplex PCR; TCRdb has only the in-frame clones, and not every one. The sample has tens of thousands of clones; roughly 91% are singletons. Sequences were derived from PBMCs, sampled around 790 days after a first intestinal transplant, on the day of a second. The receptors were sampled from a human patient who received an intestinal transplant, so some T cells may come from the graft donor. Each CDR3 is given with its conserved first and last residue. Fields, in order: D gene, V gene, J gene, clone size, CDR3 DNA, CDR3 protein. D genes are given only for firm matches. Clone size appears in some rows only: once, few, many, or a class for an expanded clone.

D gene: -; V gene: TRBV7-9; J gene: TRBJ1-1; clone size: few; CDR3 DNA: TGTGCCAGCAGCTTTAGTAGGGTGATCGACACTGAAGCTTTCTTT; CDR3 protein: CASSFSRVIDTEAFF
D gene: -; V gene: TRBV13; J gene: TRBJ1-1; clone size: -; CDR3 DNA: TGTGCCAGCAGCTTAGAAGAGGGACCCACTGAAGCTTTCTTT; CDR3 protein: CASSLEEGPTEAFF
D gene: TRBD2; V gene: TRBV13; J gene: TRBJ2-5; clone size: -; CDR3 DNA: TGTGCCAGCAGCTTCCTTGGACTAGCGGGAGTAGGGACCCAGTACTTC; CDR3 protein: CASSFLGLAGVGTQYF
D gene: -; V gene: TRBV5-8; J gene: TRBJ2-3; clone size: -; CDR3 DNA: TGTGCCAGCAGCCCTTCACGTGCAGATACGCAGTATTTT; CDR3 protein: CASSPSRADTQYF
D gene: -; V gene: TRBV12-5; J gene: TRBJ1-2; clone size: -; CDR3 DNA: TGTGCTAGTCGGGACACCCCTAACTATGGCTACACCTTC; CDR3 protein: CASRDTPNYGYTF
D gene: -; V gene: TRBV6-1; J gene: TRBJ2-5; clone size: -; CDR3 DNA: TGTGCCAGCAGACAGGGTGGTTTGGAGACCCAGTACTTC; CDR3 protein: CASRQGGLETQYF
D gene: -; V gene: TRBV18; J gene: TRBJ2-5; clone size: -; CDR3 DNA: TGTGCCAGCTCACCAGCGGCTAGCGGAAGAGGGGGAGAGACCCAGTACTTC; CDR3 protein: CASSPAASGRGGETQYF
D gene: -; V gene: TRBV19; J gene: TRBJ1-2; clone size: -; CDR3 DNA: TGTGCCAGTAGTATAAACGTGCGACAGAGCGATATAAGGGGTTATGGCTACACCTTC; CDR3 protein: CASSINVRQSDIRGYGYTF
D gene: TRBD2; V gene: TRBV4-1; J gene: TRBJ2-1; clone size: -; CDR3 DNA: TGCGCCAGCAGCCAAGGGAAGGTCCATAGCGGGAGGGACTACAATGAGCAGTTCTTC; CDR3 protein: CASSQGKVHSGRDYNEQFF
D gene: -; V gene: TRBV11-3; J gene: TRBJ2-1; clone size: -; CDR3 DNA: TGTGCCAGCAGCTTAAGGGAAAACTACAATGAGCAGTTCTTC; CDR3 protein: CASSLRENYNEQFF
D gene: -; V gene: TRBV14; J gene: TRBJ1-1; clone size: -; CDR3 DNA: TGTGCCAGCAGCCCCCCGGGGATGAACACTGAAGCTTTCTTT; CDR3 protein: CASSPPGMNTEAFF
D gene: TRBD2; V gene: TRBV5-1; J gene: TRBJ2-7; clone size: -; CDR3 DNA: TGCGCCAGCAGCTGGGGACTAGCGGGAGGCGAGCAGTACTTC; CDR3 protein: CASSWGLAGGEQYF
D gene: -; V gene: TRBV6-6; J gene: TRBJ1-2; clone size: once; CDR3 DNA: TGTGCCAGTGGAGAGTCTCTCTATGGCTACACCTTC; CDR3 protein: CASGESLYGYTF
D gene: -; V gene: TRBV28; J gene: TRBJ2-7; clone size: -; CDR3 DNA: TGTGCCAGCAGCACCGGGACTCACTACGAGCAGTACTTC; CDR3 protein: CASSTGTHYEQYF
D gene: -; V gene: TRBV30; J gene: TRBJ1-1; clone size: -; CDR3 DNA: TGTGCCTGGAGTTTTGGCGTTCGGGACACTGAAGCTTTCTTT; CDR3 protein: CAWSFGVRDTEAFF
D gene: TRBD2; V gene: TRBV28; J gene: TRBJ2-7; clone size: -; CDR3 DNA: TGTGCCAGCAGTCCCTATACCGGGACTAGCTCCTACGAGCAGTACTTC; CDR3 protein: CASSPYTGTSSYEQYF
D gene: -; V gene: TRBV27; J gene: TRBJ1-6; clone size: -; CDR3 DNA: TGTGCCAGCAGTTTAGGAGGGTCACCCCTCCACTTT; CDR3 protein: CASSLGGSPLHF
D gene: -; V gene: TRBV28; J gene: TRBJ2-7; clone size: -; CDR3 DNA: TGTGCCAGCAGCCTAGACAGCTACGAGCAGTACTTC; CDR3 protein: CASSLDSYEQYF
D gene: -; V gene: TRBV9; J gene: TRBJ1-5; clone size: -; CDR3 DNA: TGTGCCAGCAGCGATAGATATAGCAATCAGCCCCAGCATTTT; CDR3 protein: CASSDRYSNQPQHF
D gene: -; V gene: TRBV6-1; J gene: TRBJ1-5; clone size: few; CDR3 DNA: TGTGCCAGCAGTGAAGCTGGAGGTCGCAATCAGCCCCAGCATTTT; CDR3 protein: CASSEAGGRNQPQHF
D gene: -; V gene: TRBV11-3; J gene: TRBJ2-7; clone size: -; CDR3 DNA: TGTGCCAGCAGCGGCAGTTCAGGGTCTAAGCAGTACTTC; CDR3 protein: CASSGSSGSKQYF
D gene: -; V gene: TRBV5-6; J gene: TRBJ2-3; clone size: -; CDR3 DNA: TGTGCCAGCAGCATGGAAGGGTTGGCTTGGGACCACACAGATACGCAGTATTTT; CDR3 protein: CASSMEGLAWDHTDTQYF
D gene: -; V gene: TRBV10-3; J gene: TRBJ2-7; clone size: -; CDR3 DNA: TGTGCCATCGCGGGGGCTGGGGGAGCTTCCTACGAGCAGTACTTC; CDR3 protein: CAIAGAGGASYEQYF
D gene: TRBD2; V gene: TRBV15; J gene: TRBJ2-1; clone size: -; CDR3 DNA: TGTGCCACCAGCAGAGATACTAGCGGGTACAATGAGCAGTTCTTC; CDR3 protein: CATSRDTSGYNEQFF
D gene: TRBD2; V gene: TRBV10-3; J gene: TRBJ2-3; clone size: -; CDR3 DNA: TGTGCCATCAGTGAAGCGGGAGGGGGCACAGATACGCAGTATTTT; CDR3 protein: CAISEAGGGTDTQYF
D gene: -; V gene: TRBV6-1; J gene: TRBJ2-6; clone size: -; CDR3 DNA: TGTGCCAGCAGTGAAGGGACATCTGGGGCCAACGTCCTGACTTTC; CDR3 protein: CASSEGTSGANVLTF
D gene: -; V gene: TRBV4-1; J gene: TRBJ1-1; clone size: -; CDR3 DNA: TGCGCCAGCAGCCACCCTGAAGGTTGGACTGAAGCTTTCTTT; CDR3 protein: CASSHPEGWTEAFF
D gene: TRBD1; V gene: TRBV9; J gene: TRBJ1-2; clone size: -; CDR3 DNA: TGTGCCAGCAGCGCCTCCGACAGGGGGGACTATGGCTACACCTTC; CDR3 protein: CASSASDRGDYGYTF
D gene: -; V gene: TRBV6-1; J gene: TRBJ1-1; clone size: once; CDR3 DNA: TGTGCCAGCAGAGAGGGAAAGAACACTGAAGCTTTCTTT; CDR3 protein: CASREGKNTEAFF
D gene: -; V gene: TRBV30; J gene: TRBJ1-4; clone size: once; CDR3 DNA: TGTGCCTGGAGTGTAGACAGCAGGGGCTGGGTGAATGAAAAACTGTTTTTT; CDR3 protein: CAWSVDSRGWVNEKLFF
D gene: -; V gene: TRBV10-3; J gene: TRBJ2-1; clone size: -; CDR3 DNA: TGTGCCATCAGTGAGCAACAACTGGGTGAGCAGTTCTTC; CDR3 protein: CAISEQQLGEQFF
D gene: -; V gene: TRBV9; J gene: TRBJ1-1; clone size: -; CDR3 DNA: TGTGCCAGCAGTGCCGGACTCCTGAACACTGAAGCTTTCTTT; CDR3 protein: CASSAGLLNTEAFF
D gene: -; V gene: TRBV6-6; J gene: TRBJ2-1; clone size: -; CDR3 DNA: TGTGCCAGCACCACGACAGCCAGCAATGAGCAGTTCTTC; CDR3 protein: CASTTTASNEQFF
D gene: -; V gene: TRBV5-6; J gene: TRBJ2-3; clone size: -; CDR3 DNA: TGTGCCAGCAGCTTTGGGTTCGGAGCCCTCACAGATACGCAGTATTTT; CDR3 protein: CASSFGFGALTDTQYF
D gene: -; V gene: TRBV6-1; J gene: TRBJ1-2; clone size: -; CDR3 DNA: TGTGCCAGCAGCAATACAGGGAGTAATGGCTACACCTTC; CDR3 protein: CASSNTGSNGYTF
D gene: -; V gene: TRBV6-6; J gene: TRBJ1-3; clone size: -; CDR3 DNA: TGTGCCAGCAGTTACTTCGGGGCTGGAAACACCATATATTTT; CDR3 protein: CASSYFGAGNTIYF
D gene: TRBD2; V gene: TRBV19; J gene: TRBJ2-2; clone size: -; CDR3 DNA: TGTGCCAGTAGTATATTCAGCGGGAGATACGGCGGGGAGCTGTTTTTT; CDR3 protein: CASSIFSGRYGGELFF
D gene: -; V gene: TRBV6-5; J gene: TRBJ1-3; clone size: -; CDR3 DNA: TGTGCCAGCAGCGGACAGTTCTCTGGAAACACCATATATTTT; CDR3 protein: CASSGQFSGNTIYF
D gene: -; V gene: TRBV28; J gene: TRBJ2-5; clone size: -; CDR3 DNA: TGTGCCAGCAGCACGCCCTGTGTCCGGCGGCTAGCTCGGGAGACCCAGTACTTC; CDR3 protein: CASSTPCVRRLARETQYF
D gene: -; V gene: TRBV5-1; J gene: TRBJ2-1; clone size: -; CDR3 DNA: TGCGCCAGCAGCTTGGCCGTGGGGAGCTCCTACAATGAGCAGTTCTTC; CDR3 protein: CASSLAVGSSYNEQFF
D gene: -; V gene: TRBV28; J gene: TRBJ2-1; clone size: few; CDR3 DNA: TGTGCCAGCAGCCCCGACAGCTCCCTTGAGCAGTTCTTC; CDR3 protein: CASSPDSSLEQFF
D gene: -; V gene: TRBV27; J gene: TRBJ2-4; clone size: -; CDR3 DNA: TGTGCCAGCAGCTTGGGGAACCCATACAAAAACATTCAGTACTTC; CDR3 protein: CASSLGNPYKNIQYF
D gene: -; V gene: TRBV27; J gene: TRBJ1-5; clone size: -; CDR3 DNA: TGTGCCAGCAAACTACTCCACAGGCGGCAGGGAAGCAATCAGCCCCAGCATTTT; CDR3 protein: CASKLLHRRQGSNQPQHF
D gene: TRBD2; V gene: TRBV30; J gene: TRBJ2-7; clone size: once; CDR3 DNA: TGTGCCTGGAGTTCTGGGCGGGGGGCCTACGAGCAGTACTTC; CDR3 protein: CAWSSGRGAYEQYF
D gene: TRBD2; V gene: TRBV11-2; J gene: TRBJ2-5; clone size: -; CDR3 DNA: TGTGCCAGCAGCTTAGGGGTGGGGGCTAGCGGGACCAAAGAGACCCAGTACTTC; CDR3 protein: CASSLGVGASGTKETQYF
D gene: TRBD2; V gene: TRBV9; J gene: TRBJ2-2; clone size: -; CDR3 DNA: TGTGCCAGCAGCAGGGGACTAGCGGGAGCCGGGGAGCTGTTTTTT; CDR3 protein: CASSRGLAGAGELFF
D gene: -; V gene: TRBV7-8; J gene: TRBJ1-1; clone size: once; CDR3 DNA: TGTGCCAGCAGCTTAGGGGGAACAAACACTGAAGCTTTCTTT; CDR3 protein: CASSLGGTNTEAFF
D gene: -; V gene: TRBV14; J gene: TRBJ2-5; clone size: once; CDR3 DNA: TGTGCCAGCAGCCAAAGCCCCGACGGGTTCCTTGGGAGGACCCAGTACTTC; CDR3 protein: CASSQSPDGFLGRTQYF
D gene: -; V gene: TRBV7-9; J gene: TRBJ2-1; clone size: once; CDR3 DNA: TGTGCCAGCAGCACGGGGGCCGCTTACAATGAGCAGTTCTTC; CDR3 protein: CASSTGAAYNEQFF
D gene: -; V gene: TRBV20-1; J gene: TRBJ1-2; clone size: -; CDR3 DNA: TGCAGTGCCCGAGGGGGCTATGGCTACACCTTC; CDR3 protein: CSARGGYGYTF
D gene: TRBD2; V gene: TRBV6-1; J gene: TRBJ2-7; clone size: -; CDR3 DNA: TGTGCCAGCAGTCCTTCTAGCGGGATCACCTACGAGCAGTACTTC; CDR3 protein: CASSPSSGITYEQYF
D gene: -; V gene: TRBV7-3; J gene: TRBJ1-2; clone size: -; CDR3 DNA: TGTGCCAGCAGCTTGGGGGGACAAGCTAACTATGGCTACACCTTC; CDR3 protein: CASSLGGQANYGYTF
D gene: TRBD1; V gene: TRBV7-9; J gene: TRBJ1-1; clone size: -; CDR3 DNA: TGTGCCAGCAGCCCCAGGGGGCAAGAAGACACTGAAGCTTTCTTT; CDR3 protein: CASSPRGQEDTEAFF
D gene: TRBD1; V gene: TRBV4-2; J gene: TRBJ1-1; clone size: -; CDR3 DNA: TGTGCCAGCAGCCAAGAGGGGACAGCGAACACTGAAGCTTTCTTT; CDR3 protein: CASSQEGTANTEAFF
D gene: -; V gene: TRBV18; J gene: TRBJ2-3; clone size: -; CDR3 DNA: TGTGCCAGCTCATCGGACGCGCCGGGCTCGTCTAGCACAGATACGCAGTATTTT; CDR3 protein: CASSSDAPGSSSTDTQYF
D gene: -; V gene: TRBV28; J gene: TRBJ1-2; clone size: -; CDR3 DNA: TGTGCCAGCAGTTCCCCCCCCGTTTCCACCTTC; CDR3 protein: CASSSPPVSTF
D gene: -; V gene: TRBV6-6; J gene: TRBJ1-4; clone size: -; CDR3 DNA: TGTGCCAGCACTGTTGGGGCAGCTAATGAAAAACTGTTTTTT; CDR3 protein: CASTVGAANEKLFF
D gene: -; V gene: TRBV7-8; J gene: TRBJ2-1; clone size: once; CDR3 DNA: TGTGCCAGCAGCTTAGAACTAGCACACTACAATGAGCAGTTCTTC; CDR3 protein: CASSLELAHYNEQFF
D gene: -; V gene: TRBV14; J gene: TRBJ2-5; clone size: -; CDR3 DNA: TGTGCCAGCAGCCAAGTGGGCAGCCTGGGGACCCAGTACTTC; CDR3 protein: CASSQVGSLGTQYF